Listed here is a single TCR beta chain. What it binds is unknown. V dropped 6 bases and J dropped 6 bases, with 10 bases sitting between them. Germline CDR1 and CDR2: LGHNA and YSLEER. This CDR3 is 12 amino acids long. The data were obtained in a study of response to subunit inactivated influenza vaccine. General study findings and limits: A suggestion made by the authors is that each seasonal influenza vaccination recruits few new T cells.

TCRdb re-called the RT-PCR reads with MiXCR, one entry per CDR3 protein. Of about 180,000 distinct CDR3 sequences listed, about 10% are singletons. The chain is built from TRBV4-3 and TRBJ2-3; D is perhaps TRBD2 (5 bases). The source is a man aged 50 to 59 who received an inactivated influenza vaccine. Sequenced here: non-naive T cells sorted from PBMCs, sampled on the day of vaccination. The DNA for the CDR3 is TGCGCCAGCAGTTCGAGCGGTGATACGCAGTATTTT. Its translation is CASSSSGDTQYF.